These T cell receptor beta chains were read from a single sample in a study of T cell responses to AZD1222 COVID-19 vaccine. The data were produced by immunoSEQ multiplex PCR, yet TCRdb's version contains in-frame clones alone and is incomplete. The sample shows 210,000 or so clones, about 93% of them seen only once. Sequenced material: peripheral blood, taken on day 0 of MenACWY control vaccination. The origin of the receptors is an adult in good health. Both conserved end residues are part of each CDR3. The D gene is left open where the match is weak. A clone size is listed for some rows: how often the clone was seen (once, few, many), or a class if it is expanded.

V	J	size	D	CDR3	DNA
TRBV10-2	TRBJ1-2	-	-	CASSLQNNYGYTF	TGCGCCAGCAGTCTCCAGAATAACTATGGCTACACCTTC
TRBV6-5	TRBJ1-3	once	-	CASSYDVVFGNTIYF	TGTGCCAGCAGTTACGATGTAGTCTTTGGAAACACCATATATTTT
TRBV3-1/TRBV3-2	TRBJ1-2	-	TRBD1	CASSQDIAGWPGTGGEGGYTF	TGTGCCAGCAGCCAGGATATCGCGGGCTGGCCCGGGACAGGGGGCGAGGGTGGCTACACCTTC
TRBV10-3	TRBJ2-7	-	TRBD1	CAISESGQYYEQYF	TGTGCCATCAGTGAGTCGGGACAGTACTACGAGCAGTACTTC
TRBV6-5	TRBJ2-2	-	-	CASSWEMNTGELFF	TGTGCCAGCAGTTGGGAGATGAACACCGGGGAGCTGTTTTTT
TRBV7-2	TRBJ1-2	-	-	CASSLERAYGYTF	TGTGCCAGCAGCTTGGAACGGGCCTATGGCTACACCTTC
TRBV7-9	TRBJ2-7	-	-	CASSLAGLTYEQYF	TGTGCCAGCAGCTTAGCGGGCCTGACTTACGAGCAGTACTTC
TRBV28	TRBJ1-1	-	-	CASKEGRTEAFF	TGTGCCAGCAAAGAGGGGCGGACTGAAGCTTTCTTT
TRBV6-6	TRBJ2-1	-	TRBD2	CASRLAGATYNEQFF	TGTGCCAGCAGACTAGCGGGGGCGACATACAATGAGCAGTTCTTC
TRBV3-1/TRBV3-2	TRBJ1-2	-	-	CASRGRSGYTF	TGTGCCAGCAGGGGAAGGTCCGGCTACACCTTC
TRBV10-1	TRBJ2-1	-	-	CASIAERRYEQFF	TGCGCCAGCATAGCCGAGCGGCGGTATGAGCAGTTCTTC
TRBV7-2	TRBJ2-3	-	TRBD2	CASSLRRGSGTSLRDTQYF	TGTGCCAGCAGCTTAAGGAGGGGTAGCGGGACGTCCCTTAGGGATACGCAGTATTTT
TRBV27	TRBJ1-4	-	-	CASAKGPRREKLFF	TGTGCCAGCGCTAAAGGGCCCAGAAGGGAAAAACTGTTTTTT
TRBV3-1/TRBV3-2	TRBJ1-2	-	-	CASSQSRGYTF	TGTGCCAGCAGCCAGTCTAGGGGCTACACCTTC
TRBV5-1	TRBJ2-6	-	-	CASSLGPTSGANVLTF	TGCGCCAGCAGCTTGGGCCCGACCTCTGGGGCCAACGTCCTGACTTTC
TRBV19	TRBJ2-1	-	-	CATWTGRAGDEQFF	TGTGCCACCTGGACCGGGCGGGCTGGGGATGAGCAGTTCTTC
TRBV6-1	TRBJ2-7	-	TRBD1	CASSDTDRRTYEQYF	TGTGCCAGCAGTGATACGGACAGGCGAACCTACGAGCAGTACTTC
TRBV19	TRBJ1-6	-	-	CASSIAQGNNSPLHF	TGTGCCAGTAGTATAGCCCAGGGTAATAATTCACCCCTCCACTTT
TRBV30	TRBJ1-6	once	-	CAWSRERDSPLHF	TGTGCCTGGAGCCGCGAAAGGGATTCACCCCTCCACTTT
TRBV5-1	TRBJ1-3	-	-	CASSLGSWGNTIYF	TGCGCCAGCAGCTTGGGCAGTTGGGGAAACACCATATATTTT
TRBV27	TRBJ2-3	-	-	CASSLSDSTDTQYF	TGTGCCAGCAGTTTATCAGACAGCACAGATACGCAGTATTTT
TRBV19	TRBJ1-5	-	-	CASSIYGNQPQHF	TGTGCCAGTAGTATATACGGGAATCAGCCCCAGCATTTT